This is a list of T cell receptor gamma chains from one sample in a study of Vδ1+ human thymocytes. TCRdb ran CATT on the multiplex PCR reads. The data show about 27,000 gamma-chain clones, over 15% seen once. Sequenced input: Vdelta1+ gamma-delta thymocytes from the thymus. These receptors all come from a boy less than two years old who had congenital heart surgery. Each CDR3 is given with its conserved first and last residue. Not every row has a clone size; where given, it reads once, few, many or a size class.

TRGV9	.	TRGJ1/TRGJ2	CALWEAPRKLF	TGTGCCTTGTGGGAGGCGCCCCGGAAACTCTTT
TRGV3	.	TRGJ1/TRGJ2	CATWDRPYRYKKLF	TGTGCCACCTGGGACAGACCTTATCGCTATAAGAAACTCTTT
TRGV9	.	TRGJP1	CALSYRGWFKIF	TGTGCCTTGTCTTACCGCGGTTGGTTCAAGATATTT
TRGV5	.	TRGJP	CATWTIELGKKIKVF	TGTGCCACCTGGACGATAGAGTTGGGCAAAAAAATCAAGGTATTT
TRGV2	medium-sized	TRGJ1/TRGJ2	CATWDGHYYKKLF	TGTGCCACCTGGGACGGTCATTATTATAAGAAACTCTTT
TRGV9	few	TRGJ1/TRGJ2	CALWEDPRKLF	TGTGCCTTGTGGGAGGATCCAAGGAAACTCTTT
TRGV9	.	TRGJ1/TRGJ2	CALWEGRNYYKNLF	TGTGCCTTGTGGGAGGGACGGAATTATTATAAGAATCTCTTT
TRGV5	.	TRGJ1/TRGJ2	CATWDHIAKWRKLF	TGTGCCACCTGGGACCACATCGCGAAGTGGCGGAAACTCTTT
TRGV9	few	TRGJ1/TRGJ2	CALWEVRGYPGKLF	TGTGCCTTGTGGGAGGTGCGGGGTTATCCAGGGAAACTCTTT
TRGV9	.	TRGJ1/TRGJ2	CALWETSYYKKLF	TGTGCCTTGTGGGAGACCTCATATTATAAGAAACTCTTT
TRGV9	few	TRGJ1/TRGJ2	CALWEDAHKKLF	TGTGCCTTGTGGGAGGACGCGCATAAGAAACTCTTT
TRGV3	.	TRGJ1/TRGJ2	CATWDSPLGYKKLF	TGTGCCACCTGGGACAGCCCTCTGGGGTATAAGAAACTCTTT
TRGV9	medium-sized	TRGJ1/TRGJ2	CALWEVHPKKLF	TGTGCCTTGTGGGAGGTGCACCCGAAGAAACTCTTT
TRGV9	.	TRGJP1	CALWEVQYATGWFKIF	TGTGCCTTGTGGGAGGTGCAGTATGCCACTGGTTGGTTCAAGATATTT
TRGV3	.	TRGJP2	CATWDMGCGSSDWIKTF	TGTGCCACCTGGGACATGGGTTGTGGGAGTAGTGATTGGATCAAGACGTTT
TRGV5	.	TRGJ1/TRGJ2	CATWDDILRAKLF	TGTGCCACCTGGGACGACATTCTTCGGGCGAAACTCTTT
TRGV9	few	TRGJP1	CALWIYTTGWFKIF	TGTGCCTTGTGGATTTATACCACTGGTTGGTTCAAGATATTT
TRGV4	.	TRGJ1/TRGJ2	CATWDEGLVYYKKLF	TGTGCCACCTGGGATGAGGGTTTGGTTTATTATAAGAAACTCTTT
TRGV2	.	TRGJ1/TRGJ2	CATWDGVEKLF	TGTGCCACCTGGGACGGAGTGGAGAAACTCTTT
TRGV3	few	TRGJP2	CATWVPSDWIKTF	TGTGCCACCTGGGTCCCTAGTGATTGGATCAAGACGTTT
TRGV9	medium-sized	TRGJ1/TRGJ2	CALWDKKLF	TGTGCCTTGTGGGATAAGAAACTCTTT
TRGV9	.	TRGJ1/TRGJ2	CALWECGVYYKKLF	TGTGCCTTGTGGGAGTGTGGGGTTTATTATAAGAAACTCTTT
TRGV3	few	TRGJP2	CATWDRFYSSDWIKTF	TGTGCCACCTGGGACAGATTCTATAGTAGTGATTGGATCAAGACGTTT
TRGV2	few	TRGJ1/TRGJ2	CATWDGHPYYKKLF	TGTGCCACCTGGGACGGCCATCCTTATTATAAGAAACTCTTT
TRGV2	few	TRGJ1/TRGJ2	CATWDGGNYYKKLF	TGTGCCACCTGGGATGGGGGAAATTATTATAAGAAACTCTTT
TRGV2	.	TRGJP2	CATWDGPYSSDWIKTF	TGTGCCACCTGGGACGGGCCCTATAGTAGTGATTGGATCAAGACGTTT